The 21 T cell receptor beta chains in this list originate from one sample, sequenced in a study of OX40 agonist ivuxolimab in advanced cancers. The protocol was immunoSEQ multiplex PCR, while the TCRdb copy is restricted to in-frame clones and leaves out a portion. The sample holds about 60,000 clones, around nine tenths seen once. The sample was CD4+ or CD8+ T cells sorted from blood, taken in a trial of the OX40 agonist ivuxolimab. These receptors were obtained from an adult with an advanced solid tumor such as melanoma, head and neck, liver or kidney cancer.

This clone came up a few times. The chain carries TRBV27 and TRBJ1-1; D may be TRBD1 (6 bases). V lost 5 bases and J 0 bases, leaving 10 bases between the germline ends. Germline V gene lookup returns CDR1 MNHEY and CDR2 SMNVEV (reference sequence). The CDR3 totals 14 residues. CDR3 coding DNA: TGTGCCAGCAGTCTACAGGGTTTGAACACTGAAGCTTTCTTT. This gives the protein CASSLQGLNTEAFF.

This clone appeared once. The V call is TRBV28, the J call TRBJ1-3; D remains unclear. With 3 bases removed from V and 2 bases from J, the gap between germline ends came to 11 bases. The CDR3 extends over 15 amino acids. Germline V CDR1 and CDR2: MDHEN, SYDVKM. CDR3: CASSFWEGPGNTIYF. Here the CDR3 DNA reads TGTGCCAGCAGTTTTTGGGAAGGCCCTGGAAACACCATATATTTT.

The chain recombines TRBV5-6 with TRBJ2-7; D is unclear. Germline CDR1 is SGHDT and CDR2 is YYEEEE. This CDR3 comprises 13 residues. V was pared by 1 base and J by 0 bases, with 5 bases between. The CDR3 bases are TGTGCCAGCAGCTTGTTTAACTCCTACGAGCAGTACTTC. This sequence encodes CASSLFNSYEQYF. The full variable domain, in which reference TRBV5-6 and TRBJ2-7 provide the parts outside the CDR3, is DAGVTQSPTHLIKTRGQQVTLRCSPKSGHDTVSWYQQALGQGPQFIFQYYEEEERQRGNFPDRFSGHQFPNYSSELNVNALLLGDSALYLCASSLFNSYEQYFGPGTRLTVT.

J is TRBJ1-5 and V is TRBV7-8, with D tentatively TRBD1 (6 bases). CDR1 and CDR2 (germline): SGHVS, FQNEAQ. The germline V and J ends were trimmed by 1 base and 7 bases, with 17 bases remaining between them. The CDR3 loop spans 16 amino acids. Here the CDR3 reads CASSLVGTGGRQPQHF. CDR3 DNA sequence: TGTGCCAGCAGCTTAGTAGGGACCGGGGGCAGACAGCCCCAGCATTTT.

This sequence joins TRBV30 and TRBJ2-7; 8 nucleotides align to TRBD1. The ends lost 1 base at V and 1 base at J; junction bases unmatched: 6. The CDR3 is 15 residues long. Germline loops: CDR1 GTSNPN, CDR2 SVGIG (reference sequence). The CDR3 DNA follows: TGTGCCTGGAGTGGGGAACAGGGGGGATCCTACGAGCAGTACTTC. Amino acid sequence: CAWSGEQGGSYEQYF.

The chain recombines TRBV9 with TRBJ2-1; D call uncertain. The germline V gene has CDR1 SGDLS and CDR2 YYNGEE. The CDR3 loop spans 15 amino acids. Trimming left V 3 bases short and J 4 bases short, with 14 bases between. For the CDR3, the DNA is TGTGCCAGCAGCGAGGCTTGGGGAATATACAATGAGCAGTTCTTC. Protein product: CASSEAWGIYNEQFF.

The V gene is TRBV5-4, the J gene TRBJ2-5; D might be TRBD1 or TRBD2, each matching 5 bases. Germline V gives CDR1 SGHNT, CDR2 YYREEE (reference sequence). V was trimmed by 1 base and J by 3 bases, leaving 16 bases between them. The CDR3 has 16 amino acids. In nucleotides, the CDR3 is TGTGCCAGCAGCTTGCCCCCGGGGCAAGGGAAAGAGACCCAGTACTTC. As protein: CASSLPPGQGKETQYF.

V gene TRBV27 combines with J gene TRBJ2-5; the match to TRBD1 covers 8 bases. This CDR3 has 15 amino acids. V lost 2 bases to trimming and J lost 2 bases; unmatched junction nucleotides: 4. From germline, CDR1 is MNHEY and CDR2 SMNVEV (reference sequence). The CDR3 DNA reads TGTGCCAGCAGTTTAGTCTGGACAGGGCAAGAGACCCAGTACTTC. Translating gives CASSLVWTGQETQYF.

The chain carries TRBV27 and TRBJ2-7; 9 positions agree with TRBD1. J lost 6 bases, V lost 6 bases, and 18 bases had no gene match. Germline V gene lookup returns CDR1 MNHEY and CDR2 SMNVEV (reference sequence). The CDR3 is 17 amino acids. CDR3 coding DNA: TGTGCCAGCAGCCGCGGACAGGGGCTGCCCTTGCACTGCGAGCAGTACTTC. Residues: CASSRGQGLPLHCEQYF.

V gene TRBV27 combines with J gene TRBJ1-3; 10 positions match TRBD1. V shed 8 bases, J shed 4 bases, and the junction held 11 bases outside the gene matches. The CDR3 has 16 amino acids. From germline, CDR1 is MNHEY and CDR2 SMNVEV (reference sequence). The CDR3 protein is CASGPTDRGNGNTIYF. DNA of the CDR3: TGTGCCAGCGGCCCGACGGACAGGGGGAACGGAAACACCATATATTTT.

The V call is TRBV7-2, the J call TRBJ1-2; 7 bases line up with TRBD1. The CDR3 length is 16 residues. The V segment lost 1 base and the J segment 3 bases; nucleotides outside the gene matches: 8. Germline CDR1 and CDR2: SGHTA and FQGNSA. CDR3 DNA: TGTGCCAGCAGCTTAGTGGGGATGGGACAGCACTATGGCTACACCTTC. As protein: CASSLVGMGQHYGYTF.

CDR3: CASSLGGGDADTQYF. CDR3 sequence (DNA): TGTGCCAGCAGCTTGGGCGGAGGGGACGCAGATACGCAGTATTTT. The rearrangement uses TRBV7-6 and TRBJ2-3, with D possibly being TRBD2 (6 bases). Between the trimmed V and J ends, which lost 3 bases and 4 bases, there was a span of 14 bases. Germline values: CDR1 SGHVS, CDR2 FNYEAQ. CDR3 length: 15 residues.

The chain has TRBV27 and TRBJ2-1; tentatively, D is TRBD1 (6 bases). This CDR3 comprises 14 residues. Germline CDR1 and CDR2: MNHEY and SMNVEV (reference sequence). Trimming stripped 3 bases from V and 6 bases from J, with 12 bases between. The chain's CDR3 is CASSFSLRGNEQFF. The CDR3 nucleotides read TGTGCCAGCAGTTTTTCTCTCAGGGGCAATGAGCAGTTCTTC.

The chain joins TRBV4-1 to TRBJ2-7; D is uncertain. Germline CDR1 and CDR2: MGHRA and YSYEKL. The CDR3 has 13 amino acids. Between the trimmed V and J ends, which lost 1 base and 0 bases, there was a span of 4 bases. The CDR3 bases are TGCGCCAGCAGCCAAGTGGGCTCCTACGAGCAGTACTTC. Amino acids: CASSQVGSYEQYF.

A few counts support this clone. The rearrangement links TRBV19 to TRBJ2-7; the match to TRBD2 covers 11 bases. The germline V gene encodes CDR1 LNHDA and CDR2 SQIVND (reference sequence). This CDR3 has 14 amino acids. With V trimmed by 5 bases and J by 6 bases, 6 bases remained unmatched. In nucleotides, the CDR3 is TGTGCCAGTAGTCCTTTGGGACTAGCGGTCGAGCAGTACTTC. The encoded protein is CASSPLGLAVEQYF.

The gene calls are TRBV5-1 and TRBJ1-3; D uncertain. This CDR3 region has 16 residues. Germline lookup yields CDR1 SGHRS and CDR2 YFSETQ. Trimming left V 0 bases short and J 4 bases short, with 14 bases between. In DNA form, the CDR3 reads TGCGCCAGCAGCTTGGGTTCCGGGAGGTCAGGAAACACCATATATTTT. Translation: CASSLGSGRSGNTIYF.

The chain links TRBV6-6 to TRBJ1-2, with D possibly TRBD1 on 5 matching bases. Germline CDR1 reads MNHNY; CDR2 reads SVGAGI (reference sequence). CDR3 length: 13 residues. V was trimmed by 8 bases and J by 4 bases, leaving 14 bases between them. CDR3 in DNA: TGTGCCAGCGGCCTGGACACCCGCTATGGCTACACCTTC. Protein product: CASGLDTRYGYTF.

The chain couples TRBV27 to TRBJ1-1; D remains unclear. The V and J ends lost 8 bases and 8 bases respectively, with 18 bases between them. Germline values: CDR1 MNHEY, CDR2 SMNVEV (reference sequence). The CDR3 is 13 amino acids. The CDR3 DNA sequence: TGTGCCAGCGTCTACAGCTCCTCGGGGGAAGCTTTCTTT. Protein: CASVYSSSGEAFF.

This clone was found a few times. V and J are TRBV13 and TRBJ2-3; D unresolved. CDR1 is PRHDT and CDR2 is FYEKMQ in the germline V gene (reference sequence). Trimming left V 4 bases short and J 0 bases short, with 2 bases between. The CDR3 spans 12 residues. For the CDR3, the DNA is TGTGCCAGCAGCTCCAGCACAGATACGCAGTATTTT. It specifies CASSSSTDTQYF.

The gene calls are TRBV29-1 and TRBJ2-7; D gene unclear. V lost 5 bases to trimming and J lost 2 bases, with 19 bases between them. Germline V CDR1 and CDR2: SQVTM, ANQGSEA. The CDR3 has 15 amino acids. The CDR3: CSVTGPGEKPYEQYF. The CDR3 DNA sequence: TGCAGCGTTACCGGACCAGGAGAAAAACCCTACGAGCAGTACTTC.

The chain links TRBV6-5 to TRBJ2-5; D is possibly TRBD1 (5 bases). Germline values: CDR1 MNHEY, CDR2 SVGAGI. This CDR3 is 14 amino acids long. V lost 2 bases and J lost 5, with 12 bases in between. The CDR3 DNA reads TGTGCCAGCAGTTACACCAGGGTGCGGGAGACCCAGTACTTC. Its protein product is CASSYTRVRETQYF.